Listed below are T cell receptor beta chains from one sample, sequenced in a study of shared clonotypes between healthy human individuals. Profiled with immunoSEQ multiplex PCR; TCRdb holds only in-frame clones, not every one. The table includes around 2,100,000 clones, about 95% detected once. Sequenced material: naive CD8+ T cells sorted from blood. The receptors here all came from a man in his late teens or twenties in good health. The CDR3 runs from the conserved cysteine through the conserved F or W. A D gene is named only where the DNA matches it firmly. The listing skips clone size in some rows; elsewhere it reads once, few, many or a size class.

j_gene,abundance,v_gene,d_gene,CDR3aa,CDR3nt
TRBJ2-7,NA,TRBV18,NA,CASSSPQGPEQYF,TGTGCCAGCTCAAGCCCCCAGGGTCCCGAGCAGTACTTC
TRBJ2-7,NA,TRBV9,TRBD1,CASSEDGTRGLEQYF,TGTGCCAGCAGCGAGGACGGGACCAGGGGGCTCGAGCAGTACTTC
TRBJ2-7,NA,TRBV4-1,NA,CASSQESETVPSYEQYF,TGCGCCAGCAGCCAAGAATCGGAAACAGTCCCCTCCTACGAGCAGTACTTC
TRBJ2-1,NA,TRBV19,NA,CASSIGHNNEQFF,TGTGCCAGTAGTATAGGGCATAACAATGAGCAGTTCTTC
TRBJ2-1,NA,TRBV5-6,TRBD2,CASSRTSGRSTLYNEQFF,TGTGCCAGCAGCCGGACTAGCGGGAGATCCACCCTTTACAATGAGCAGTTCTTC
TRBJ2-1,NA,TRBV19,NA,CASSIAASEQFF,TGTGCCAGTAGTATCGCTGCCAGTGAGCAGTTCTTC
TRBJ1-2,NA,TRBV29-1,NA,CSALKGSDYGYTF,TGCAGCGCCTTAAAGGGGTCCGACTATGGCTACACCTTC
TRBJ1-2,NA,TRBV14,NA,CASSQDLGGAVGYTF,TGTGCCAGCAGCCAAGATCTTGGGGGCGCGGTGGGCTACACCTTC
TRBJ1-5,NA,TRBV4-1,TRBD1,CASSPTGFQPQHF,TGCGCCAGCAGCCCGACAGGGTTTCAGCCCCAGCATTTT
TRBJ2-7,NA,TRBV4-3,NA,CASSQASFGYEQYF,TGCGCCAGCAGCCAAGCCAGTTTTGGCTACGAGCAGTACTTC
TRBJ2-3,few,TRBV11-2,TRBD2,CASSWELAGGYTDTQYF,TGTGCCAGCAGCTGGGAATTAGCGGGAGGATACACAGATACGCAGTATTTT
TRBJ2-7,NA,TRBV27,NA,CASSMRDGYYEQYF,TGTGCCAGCAGCATGAGGGACGGCTACTACGAGCAGTACTTC
TRBJ2-7,once,TRBV11-2,NA,CASSLALGDEQYF,TGTGCCAGCAGCTTAGCGTTAGGGGACGAGCAGTACTTC
TRBJ2-1,NA,TRBV7-2,TRBD2,CASSFLAAEQFF,TGTGCCAGCAGCTTCCTAGCGGCTGAGCAGTTCTTC
TRBJ1-3,NA,TRBV19,TRBD1,CASSVPGQSSGNTIYF,TGTGCCAGTAGTGTACCGGGACAGAGCTCTGGAAACACCATATATTTT
TRBJ2-7,NA,TRBV9,TRBD1,CASSSGTADYEQYF,TGTGCCAGCAGTTCCGGGACAGCTGACTACGAGCAGTACTTC
TRBJ1-2,NA,TRBV27,TRBD1,CASSSTGGRWGYTF,TGTGCCAGCAGTTCGACAGGGGGAAGGTGGGGCTACACCTTC
TRBJ2-7,NA,TRBV11-2,NA,CASSLRTENEQYF,TGTGCCAGCAGCCTGAGGACAGAAAACGAGCAGTACTTC
TRBJ1-1,NA,TRBV29-1,NA,CSGSRETEAFF,TGCAGCGGGAGCAGGGAGACTGAAGCTTTCTTT
TRBJ2-5,NA,TRBV29-1,TRBD1,CSVSSPGTGKQETQYF,TGCAGCGTTTCTTCTCCCGGGACAGGGAAACAAGAGACCCAGTACTTC
TRBJ2-7,NA,TRBV7-2,TRBD1,CASSLAGQGYPYEQYF,TGTGCCAGCAGCTTAGCGGGACAGGGGTACCCCTACGAGCAGTACTTC
TRBJ1-5,NA,TRBV27,NA,CASSLSGQNQPQHF,TGTGCCAGCAGTTTATCGGGACAAAATCAGCCCCAGCATTTT
TRBJ2-7,NA,TRBV28,TRBD2,CASSTGTSRAQSYEQYF,TGTGCCAGCAGTACCGGGACTAGTAGGGCCCAATCCTACGAGCAGTACTTC
TRBJ2-5,NA,TRBV6-1,TRBD2,CASSDGTGGVLETQYF,TGTGCCAGCAGTGACGGGACCGGGGGGGTGCTAGAGACCCAGTACTTC
TRBJ2-2,NA,TRBV27,NA,CASSLGGGNTGELFF,TGTGCCAGCAGTTTAGGCGGGGGCAACACCGGGGAGCTGTTTTTT
TRBJ2-5,NA,TRBV10-2,TRBD2,CASSPTSVGSVETQYF,TGCGCCAGCAGTCCCACTAGCGTCGGTTCAGTAGAGACCCAGTACTTC
TRBJ2-3,NA,TRBV27,NA,CASSSGRGADTQYF,TGTGCCAGCAGTTCGGGCAGGGGAGCCGATACGCAGTATTTT
TRBJ2-7,NA,TRBV5-1,NA,CASSGLGSSYEQYF,TGCGCCAGCAGCGGATTGGGGAGCTCCTACGAGCAGTACTTC
TRBJ2-7,NA,TRBV29-1,TRBD1,CSVESLGQGLGEQYF,TGCAGCGTTGAATCCCTGGGACAGGGGCTAGGTGAGCAGTACTTC
TRBJ1-5,NA,TRBV11-3,TRBD1,CASRSRQGYQPQHF,TGTGCCAGCCGTTCTCGACAGGGGTATCAGCCCCAGCATTTT
TRBJ2-1,NA,TRBV10-3,NA,CAIGRDGYNEQLF,TGTGCCATCGGCCGGGACGGTTACAATGAGCAGCTCTTC
TRBJ1-2,NA,TRBV2,NA,CASSGGENYGYTF,TGTGCCAGCAGTGGTGGGGAGAACTATGGCTACACCTTC
TRBJ2-7,NA,TRBV7-6,TRBD2,CASSLGASGSLYEQYF,TGTGCCAGCAGCTTAGGTGCTAGCGGGAGTCTGTACGAGCAGTACTTC
TRBJ2-6,NA,TRBV4-3,NA,CASSQADSGANVLTF,TGCGCCAGCAGCCAGGCTGACTCGGGGGCCAACGTCCTGACTTTC
TRBJ2-7,NA,TRBV5-6,NA,CASSRDNYEQYF,TGTGCCAGCAGTCGGGACAACTACGAGCAGTACTTC
TRBJ1-4,NA,TRBV27,TRBD1,CASSSQGAVAEKLFF,TGTGCCAGCAGTTCACAGGGGGCGGTTGCTGAAAAACTGTTTTTT
TRBJ2-7,NA,TRBV30,TRBD2,CAWTPLREGSYEQYF,TGTGCCTGGACCCCCCTGCGGGAGGGGTCCTACGAGCAGTACTTC
TRBJ2-1,NA,TRBV27,NA,CASSFQGSGTYNEQFF,TGTGCCAGCAGTTTCCAGGGGTCCGGGACTTACAATGAGCAGTTCTTC
TRBJ1-1,NA,TRBV6-6,NA,CASSSWEVSTEAFF,TGTGCCAGCAGTTCCTGGGAGGTGAGCACTGAAGCTTTCTTT
TRBJ1-1,NA,TRBV7-9,NA,CASSQMGNEAFF,TGTGCCAGCAGCCAAATGGGGAATGAAGCTTTCTTT
TRBJ2-7,NA,TRBV4-1,NA,CASSQHLAWTSYEQYF,TGCGCCAGCAGCCAACATCTAGCTTGGACCTCCTACGAGCAGTACTTC
TRBJ2-2,NA,TRBV6-5,TRBD1,CASSWDRGTGELFF,TGTGCCAGCAGTTGGGACAGGGGGACCGGGGAGCTGTTTTTT
TRBJ2-7,NA,TRBV9,NA,CASSVGGTAYEQYF,TGTGCCAGCAGCGTAGGCGGGACCGCCTACGAGCAGTACTTC
TRBJ2-2,NA,TRBV7-6,NA,CASSLGAVTGELFF,TGTGCCAGCAGCTTAGGGGCAGTCACCGGGGAGCTGTTTTTT
TRBJ2-1,NA,TRBV28,NA,CASSWAPGGSSYNEQFF,TGTGCCAGCAGTTGGGCCCCTGGCGGTAGCTCCTACAATGAGCAGTTCTTC